These 32 T cell receptor beta chains came from one sample sequenced in a study of T cell repertoires in cytomegalovirus infection. TCRdb fed the reads into MiXCR, producing one record per CDR3 protein. Of about 920,000 distinct CDR3 sequences in the sample, about a third were seen once. These receptors are not linked to any known antigen. The source material was cultured CD8+ T cells from PBMCs, sampled from culture after CMV antigen stimulation. The receptors stem from a human donor in good health (CMV status not recorded). Some clones in this sample may be carry-over from other donors' samples.

The rearrangement joins TRBV6-1 to TRBJ1-5; 11 bases fit TRBD1. The germline gives CDR1 MNHNS, CDR2 SASEGT. The CDR3 length is 16 residues. V lost 3 bases, J lost 5 bases, and 6 bases stayed unmatched. The CDR3 region is CASSEPGQGEDQPQHF. The CDR3 nucleotides are TGTGCCAGCAGTGAGCCGGGACAGGGGGAAGATCAGCCCCAGCATTTT.

As concerns this clonotype: Its ends do not fully match the called genes, so a read error is possible. The chain is built from TRBV4-3 and TRBJ2-2; 9 bases fit TRBD1. The germline CDR1 and CDR2 sequences are LGHNA and YSLEER. The CDR3 totals 17 residues. DNA for the CDR3: TGCGCCAGCAGCCAAGACCGCGGGACAGGGAACCCCGGGGAGCTGTTTTTT. The encoded protein is CASSQDRGTGNPGELFF.

V usage is TRBV7-6 and J usage is TRBJ2-1; 8 positions agree with TRBD1. The V gene end was trimmed by 2 bases and the J gene end by 8 bases; junction bases not matched to a gene: 11. Germline lookup yields CDR1 SGHVS and CDR2 FNYEAQ. The CDR3 covers 16 residues. CDR3 region: CASSLLRQGNRYEQFF. DNA for the CDR3: TGTGCCAGCAGCTTACTCCGACAGGGGAATCGCTATGAGCAGTTCTTC. Drawing the rest from reference TRBV7-6 and TRBJ2-1, the complete variable domain is GAGVSQSPRYKVTKRGQDVALRCDPISGHVSLYWYRQALGQGPEFLTYFNYEAQQDKSGLPNDRFSAERPEGSISTLTIQRTEQRDSAMYRCASSLLRQGNRYEQFFGPGTRLTVL.

This clonotype was seen a handful of times. The J gene is TRBJ1-1, the V gene TRBV5-6, with 7 bases fitting TRBD1. The V segment lost 4 bases and the J segment 5 bases; nucleotides outside the gene matches: 14. The length of the CDR3 is 16 residues. Looked up from germline, CDR1 is SGHDT and CDR2 is YYEEEE. Written as DNA, the CDR3 is TGTGCCAGCAGCCCGTCTGTTAGACAGGGTAGAACTGAAGCTTTCTTT. Encoded protein: CASSPSVRQGRTEAFF.

The chain joins TRBV11-3 to TRBJ2-1; maybe TRBD2 (5 bases). Germline values: CDR1 SGHNT, CDR2 YENEEA. The V end lost 5 bases, the J end lost 4 bases, and 21 bases lay between the germline ends. The CDR3 extends over 17 amino acids. Here the CDR3 DNA reads TGTGCCAGCAGCCCCACCGATATCGGGATGGGTTACAATGAGCAGTTCTTC. Amino acids: CASSPTDIGMGYNEQFF.

The V and J genes are TRBV7-6 and TRBJ2-3; D remains unclear. Trimming removed 2 bases from V and 4 bases from J, with 10 bases in between. CDR1 and CDR2 from the germline V gene are SGHVS and FNYEAQ. The CDR3 runs 14 residues. The DNA for the CDR3 is TGTGCCAGCAGCTTATATCGAAACCCAGATACGCAGTATTTT. Translated: CASSLYRNPDTQYF.

A few counts support this clonotype. The chain carries TRBV4-1 and TRBJ1-1; D remains unclear. The CDR3 contains 14 residues. Germline assignment: CDR1 MGHRA and CDR2 YSYEKL. V shed 1 base and J shed 2 bases, with 8 bases lying between them. CDR3: CASSQGSGNTEAFF. The DNA of the CDR3 is TGCGCCAGCAGCCAAGGGAGCGGTAACACTGAAGCTTTCTTT.

This sequence joins TRBV5-4 and TRBJ2-2; possibly TRBD1 or TRBD2 for D (6 bases each). This CDR3 spans 13 amino acids. V lost 9 bases to trimming and J lost 6 bases, with 15 bases between them. Per germline, CDR1 SGHNT and CDR2 YYREEE (reference sequence). CDR3 nucleotide sequence: TGTGCCATCCCGGGGGCCGTCGCCGGGGAGCTGTTTTTT. As protein: CAIPGAVAGELFF.

This clonotype was seen ten or more times. J is TRBJ2-7 and V is TRBV4-1, with D perhaps matching TRBD1 or TRBD2 (5 bases each). The CDR3 runs 16 residues. Between the trimmed V and J ends, which lost 4 bases and 2 bases, there was a span of 18 bases. The V gene's germline CDR1 is MGHRA and CDR2 YSYEKL. CDR3 DNA sequence: TGCGCCAGCAGCCTTCTTTTCGGGACCCTTACCTACGAGCAGTACTTC. Protein sequence: CASSLLFGTLTYEQYF.

The chain recombines TRBV13 with TRBJ2-1; possibly TRBD2 for D (5 bases). The CDR3 sequence is 14 residues long. Germline V gene sequence: CDR1 PRHDT, CDR2 FYEKMQ (reference sequence). V lost 1 base and J 9 bases, leaving 13 bases between the germline ends. The CDR3 here is CASSLVSLGGEQFF. CDR3 coding DNA: TGTGCCAGCAGCTTAGTTTCTCTTGGAGGTGAGCAGTTCTTC.

On this clonotype itself: The junction does not match germline at one end; this may be a read error. The chain has TRBV10-3 and TRBJ2-2; the match to TRBD1 covers 8 bases. Germline lookup yields CDR1 ENHRY and CDR2 SYGVKD. There are 17 residues in the CDR3. The CDR3 nucleotides are TGTGCCGTCAGTGAAACCCGGGACAGGATTAACACCGGGGAGCTGTTTTTT. Translated, it gives CAVSETRDRINTGELFF.

This clonotype showed up just a few times. For the CDR3, the DNA is TGCGCCAGCAGCCAATTAGCAACCACCGGGGAGCTGTTTTTT. Encoded protein: CASSQLATTGELFF. The chain links TRBV4-1 to TRBJ2-2; no clear D gene. There are 14 residues in the CDR3. Germline V CDR1 and CDR2: MGHRA, YSYEKL. The V gene lost 2 bases and the J gene lost 4 bases, with 8 bases spanning the gap.

Turning to this clonotype: This may come from a read error, since a much larger clone is one base off. The chain combines TRBV7-6 with TRBJ2-1; tentatively, D is TRBD2 (6 bases). Deletions cut 1 base from V and 13 bases from J, with 17 bases between. Per germline, CDR1 SGHVS and CDR2 FNYEAQ. The CDR3 contains 14 residues. The CDR3 is CASSLGLVSSDQFF. The CDR3 nucleotides read TGTGCCAGCAGCTTAGGACTAGTATCGTCTGACCAGTTCTTC.

This clonotype occurred a few times. This chain connects TRBV6-5 to TRBJ1-1; 8 nucleotides agree with TRBD1. Germline V gene lookup returns CDR1 MNHEY and CDR2 SVGAGI. With 6 bases clipped from V and 6 bases from J, the junction kept 9 bases outside the gene matches. The CDR3 is 14 amino acids. CDR3 residues: CASSHGQGGAEAFF. The CDR3 nucleotides read TGTGCCAGCAGCCATGGACAGGGTGGCGCTGAAGCTTTCTTT.

This clonotype was recorded many times. The chain is built from TRBV12-3 or TRBV12-4 and TRBJ2-5; D might be TRBD1 or TRBD2, each matching 5 bases. The CDR3 is 14 amino acids. Trimming took 2 bases from V and 5 from J, leaving 12 bases between them. The CDR3 DNA reads as TGTGCCAGCAGTTTAAATCTGGGGACGGAGACCCAGTACTTC. As protein: CASSLNLGTETQYF.

The CDR3 DNA follows: TGCGCCAGCAGCCAAGATGACGACAACCTATATGAGAGTGAGCAGTTCTTC. Translation gives CASSQDDDNLYESEQFF. The V call is TRBV4-1, the J call TRBJ2-1; D is ambiguous. The CDR3 is made up of 17 amino acids. V was clipped by 0 bases and J by 9 bases, with 21 bases between them. Germline-derived CDR1 and CDR2 are MGHRA and YSYEKL.

This rearrangement joins TRBV18 to TRBJ1-5; 9 bases match TRBD1. The germline V gene encodes CDR1 KGHSH and CDR2 LQKENI. There are 18 residues in the CDR3. Trimming took 6 bases from V and 5 from J; bases not matched to a gene: 17. The CDR3 nucleotides read TGTGCCAGCTCCCCAAGAAAGTACCGGGACAGGGAAGATCAGCCCCAGCATTTT. It specifies CASSPRKYRDREDQPQHF. Full variable domain (missing parts from reference TRBV18 and TRBJ1-5): NAGVMQNPRHLVRRRGQEARLRCSPMKGHSHVYWYRQLPEEGLKFMVYLQKENIIDESGMPKERFSAEFPKEGPSILRIQQVVRGDSAAYFCASSPRKYRDREDQPQHFGDGTRLSIL.

This clonotype was recorded only once. The chain couples TRBV6-6 to TRBJ1-4, with unresolved D. Germline assignment: CDR1 MNHNY and CDR2 SVGAGI (reference sequence). This CDR3 region has 15 residues. V gave up 2 bases and J gave up 0 bases, with 7 bases separating them. The CDR3 coding sequence is TGTGCCAGCAGTTACGTTTCAGCAACTAATGAAAAACTGTTTTTT. As protein: CASSYVSATNEKLFF.

The chain links TRBV6-1 to TRBJ1-5; D ambiguous. Trimming pared 6 bases from V and 4 bases from J, leaving 16 bases between. The CDR3 runs 15 residues. In germline, CDR1 is MNHNS, CDR2 SASEGT. CDR3 DNA sequence: TGTGCCAGCAGAGGTATCGACAATAGGAATCAGCCCCAGCATTTT. Amino acids: CASRGIDNRNQPQHF.

This clonotype was observed many times. The chain links TRBV7-9 to TRBJ2-1, with 7 bases fitting TRBD1. In germline, CDR1 is SEHNR, CDR2 FQNEAQ (reference sequence). This CDR3 contains 15 residues. V shed 3 bases, J shed 2 bases, and the junction held 4 bases outside the gene matches. The CDR3 DNA follows: TGTGCCAGCAGCTTCCCGCAGGGGGCCTACAATGAGCAGTTCTTC. It is translated as CASSFPQGAYNEQFF.

This chain connects TRBV29-1 to TRBJ1-2; D not resolved. The CDR3 is 15 amino acids. Looked up from germline, CDR1 is SQVTM and CDR2 is ANQGSEA. Between the trimmed V and J ends, which lost 0 bases and 5 bases, there was a span of 16 bases. As DNA, the CDR3 is TGCAGCGTTGAAGATCGAAAAGGGAACCTTTATGGCTACACCTTC. It translates to CSVEDRKGNLYGYTF.

The chain uses TRBV19 and TRBJ1-6; D remains ambiguous. The germline gives CDR1 LNHDA, CDR2 SQIVND (reference sequence). The V end was cut by 3 bases, the J end by 11 bases, with 11 bases between. There are 13 residues in the CDR3. CDR3 in amino acids: CASSISDWTPLHF. CDR3 coding DNA: TGTGCCAGTAGTATTTCTGATTGGACACCCCTCCACTTT. Full variable domain (rest looked up from reference TRBV19 and TRBJ1-6): DGGITQSPKYLFRKEGQNVTLSCEQNLNHDAMYWYRQDPGQGLRLIYYSQIVNDFQKGDIAEGYSVSREKKESFPLTVTSAQKNPTAFYLCASSISDWTPLHFGNGTRLTVT.

This clonotype was counted only a few times. V usage is TRBV5-4 and J usage is TRBJ2-5, with TRBD2 identical over 10 bases. Germline-derived CDR1 and CDR2 are SGHNT and YYREEE (reference sequence). The CDR3 is 17 residues long. Trimming took 1 base from V and 2 from J; bases not matched to a gene: 8. The CDR3 region has the DNA TGTGCCAGCAGCTTGAGCCTAGCGGGGGACACGCAAGAGACCCAGTACTTC. Protein: CASSLSLAGDTQETQYF.

In its sample, this clonotype was seen a few times. V and J are TRBV6-6 and TRBJ2-5; D not certain. From germline, CDR1 is MNHNY and CDR2 SVGAGI (reference sequence). The CDR3 extends over 14 amino acids. The V end lost 2 bases, the J end lost 5 bases, and 12 bases lay between the germline ends. CDR3 in amino acids: CASSYADGPETQYF. The CDR3 DNA is TGTGCCAGCAGTTACGCGGACGGTCCCGAGACCCAGTACTTC.

The chain is built from TRBV9 and TRBJ2-1; weak D call: TRBD2 (6 bases). V lost 3 bases and J lost 9, with 13 bases in between. Per germline, CDR1 SGDLS and CDR2 YYNGEE. The CDR3 consists of 13 residues. CDR3 loop: CASSAGTEGEQFF. As DNA, the CDR3 is TGTGCCAGCAGCGCGGGGACGGAGGGTGAGCAGTTCTTC.

The V gene is TRBV5-6, the J gene TRBJ2-4; perhaps TRBD1 as D (6 bases). Germline V gene sequence: CDR1 SGHDT, CDR2 YYEEEE. Trimming took 4 bases from V and 8 from J, leaving 25 bases between them. This CDR3 is 17 amino acids long. Here the CDR3 reads CASSRLPDSPFLDIQYF. CDR3 nucleotides: TGTGCCAGCAGCCGCCTCCCGGACAGTCCGTTCCTGGACATTCAGTACTTC.

CDR3 in amino acids: CASSLMPGDYEQYF. The DNA of the CDR3 is TGTGCCAGCAGCTTAATGCCAGGAGACTACGAGCAGTACTTC. This chain connects TRBV7-2 to TRBJ2-7, with D unresolved. The germline gives CDR1 SGHTA, CDR2 FQGNSA. The CDR3 consists of 14 residues. V was clipped by 2 bases and J by 3 bases, with 11 bases between them.

The rearrangement links TRBV6-6 to TRBJ1-1; unclear D gene. Germline V CDR1 and CDR2: MNHNY, SVGAGI (reference sequence). This CDR3 has 11 amino acids. Trimming cost V 6 bases and J 8 bases, with 10 bases left between them. CDR3 nucleotides: TGTGCCAGCAGAGAATTGAAAGAAGCTTTCTTT. Amino acid sequence: CASRELKEAFF.

Here the CDR3 reads CASSSPTSSGNTIYF. The DNA of the CDR3 is TGTGCCAGCAGTTCACCTACGTCCTCTGGAAACACCATATATTTT. V usage is TRBV28 and J usage is TRBJ1-3; no firm D call. Germline loops: CDR1 MDHEN, CDR2 SYDVKM. This CDR3 comprises 15 residues. The ends were cut back, 4 bases at V and 0 bases at J, with 10 bases in the middle.

A few counts support this clonotype. The chain is built from TRBV27 and TRBJ1-1; tentatively, D is TRBD1 (5 bases). The V and J ends lost 2 bases and 6 bases respectively, with 13 bases between them. Germline loops: CDR1 MNHEY, CDR2 SMNVEV (reference sequence). The CDR3 has 14 amino acids. The CDR3 sequence is CASSLGTWDAEAFF. The DNA of the CDR3 is TGTGCCAGCAGTTTAGGCACATGGGACGCTGAAGCTTTCTTT.

There are a few counts of this clonotype. At one end, the junction sequence differs from germline, possibly due to a read error. This chain uses TRBV7-7 with TRBJ2-3, with a tentative D call TRBD2 (5 bases). This CDR3 spans 14 amino acids. From germline, CDR1 is SSHAT and CDR2 FNYEAQ (reference sequence). The CDR3 spells CASSLAFGTDTQYF. Here the CDR3 DNA reads TGTGCTAGCAGCTTAGCGTTTGGCACAGATACGCAGTATTTT. The variable domain in full, completed from reference TRBV7-7 and TRBJ2-3, reads GAGVSQSPRYKVTKRGQDVTLRCDPISSHATLYWYQQALGQGPEFLTYFNYEAQPDKSGLPSDRFSAERPEGSISTLTIQRTEQRDSAMYRCASSLAFGTDTQYFGPGTRLTVL.

The sample holds many counts of this clonotype. J is TRBJ1-1 and V is TRBV7-2; 8 bases agree with TRBD1. Germline V gene lookup returns CDR1 SGHTA and CDR2 FQGNSA. The CDR3 covers 12 residues. The junction had 5 bases not matched to a gene; V was cut back by 6 bases and J by 8 bases. CDR3: CASRWTGPEAFF. DNA of the CDR3: TGTGCCAGCAGATGGACAGGGCCCGAAGCTTTCTTT.